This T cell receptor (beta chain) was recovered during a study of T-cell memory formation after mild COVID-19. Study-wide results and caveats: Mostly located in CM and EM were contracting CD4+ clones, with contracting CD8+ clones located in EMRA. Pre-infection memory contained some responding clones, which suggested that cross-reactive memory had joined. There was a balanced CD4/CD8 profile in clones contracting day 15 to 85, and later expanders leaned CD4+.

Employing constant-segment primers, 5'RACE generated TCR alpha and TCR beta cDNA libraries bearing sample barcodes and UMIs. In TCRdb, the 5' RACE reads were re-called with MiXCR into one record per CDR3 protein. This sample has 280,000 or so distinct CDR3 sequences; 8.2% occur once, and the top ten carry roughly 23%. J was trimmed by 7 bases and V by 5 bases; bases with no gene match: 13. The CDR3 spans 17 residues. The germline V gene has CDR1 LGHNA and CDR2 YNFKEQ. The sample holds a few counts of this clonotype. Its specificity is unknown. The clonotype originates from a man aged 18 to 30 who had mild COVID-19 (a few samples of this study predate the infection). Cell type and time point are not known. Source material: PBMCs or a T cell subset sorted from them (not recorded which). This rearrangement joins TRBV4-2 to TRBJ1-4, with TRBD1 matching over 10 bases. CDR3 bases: TGTGCCAGCAGCTTACCGGGACAGGGGAAAGGAACTGAAAAACTGTTTTTT. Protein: CASSLPGQGKGTEKLFF.